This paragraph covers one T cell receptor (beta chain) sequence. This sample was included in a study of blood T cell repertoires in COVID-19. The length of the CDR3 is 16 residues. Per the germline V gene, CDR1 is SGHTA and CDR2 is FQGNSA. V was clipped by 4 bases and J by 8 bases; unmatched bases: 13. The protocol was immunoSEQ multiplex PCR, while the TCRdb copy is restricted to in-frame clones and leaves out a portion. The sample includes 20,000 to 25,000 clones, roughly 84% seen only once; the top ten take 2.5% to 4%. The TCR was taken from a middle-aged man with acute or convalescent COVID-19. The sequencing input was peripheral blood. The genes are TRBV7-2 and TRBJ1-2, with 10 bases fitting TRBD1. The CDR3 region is CASSSRGTGALSGYTF. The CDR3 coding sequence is TGTGCCAGCAGCTCCCGCGGGACAGGGGCCCTTTCGGGCTACACCTTC.